This entry is about one T cell receptor (beta chain). What it binds is unknown. CDR1 is SGHVS, CDR2 FNYEAQ, per germline. The CDR3 runs 15 residues. After removal of 5 bases from V and 1 base from J, the junction contained 3 bases not matched to a gene. Unique molecular identifiers were attached to individual cDNA molecules within the library. One entry per CDR3 protein results from TCRdb running MiXCR on the RACE reads. The sample includes about 260,000 distinct CDR3 sequences, about 9% of them seen just once. The time point was: pre-sensitization, week 0. Sample treatment: therapeutic diphenylcyclopropenone sensitization with weekly scalp DPC. The source of the sample is a study of human T cells and chemical hapten exposure. Regarding the study as a whole: The count of PT1 expanded TCRs correlated positively with patch test score.

The chain recombines TRBV7-6 with TRBJ2-1; TRBD2 agrees at 9 bases. Sequenced material: whole blood, taken in connection with sensitization to the hapten diphenylcyclopropenone (DPC). The TCR was taken from a middle-aged woman with alopecia areata. Some clones in this sample may be carry-over from other donors' samples. The CDR3 DNA reads TGTGCCAGCAGCGGAGCGGGAGGTTCCTACAATGAGCAGTTCTTC. Its translation: CASSGAGGSYNEQFF.